This TCR beta chain was identified during a study of human T cells and chemical hapten exposure (dated by TCRdb to the early 2020s). In terms of the full investigation: For sensitization, 2% DPC in acetone was applied to an approximately 2 cm by approximately 2 cm area of upper inner arm skin. Throughout the roughly 25-week study period, patients were also given weekly therapeutic DPC doses on the scalp. Libraries were pooled for sequencing, and variation in per-sample TCR yields was attributed mainly to small differences in library volumes within the pool. Patch testing was performed on the upper back with Finn chambers containing 0.01% DPC, and the patch tests were scored after 6 days according to International Contact Dermatitis Research Group standards. Blood samples were taken from patients before sensitization (week 0) and at 2, 6 and about 24 weeks after DPC sensitization. Blood for TCR sequencing was provided by twenty-nine alopecia patients at one to four time points (pre-sensitization, 2, 6 and 24 weeks). In alopecia patients, the study followed how the peripheral blood TCR repertoire changed in vivo over primary and secondary sensitization to diphenylcyclopropenone (DPC), a hapten. The patient cohort, mostly female, included alopecia areata with under or over 50% scalp involvement, alopecia totalis and alopecia universalis. Results and caveats for the whole study, not just this receptor: Patch test score was positively correlated with the number of PT1 expanded TCRs, with significance at thresholds 8, 16 and 32 but not at 4. No change with DPC sensitization was found in the number of TCRs above 1 in 1000 frequency, and no evidence of global repertoire structure alterations was found. Repeated subsampling changed both the strength of the expansion versus patch-test correlation and the threshold at which the correlation became significant. Because every patient had alopecia, a presumed autoimmune disease, the patients' immune response might differ from that of healthy individuals. Compared with pre-sensitization or healthy control sets, expanded TCRs formed significantly more large CDR3 similarity clusters, which is consistent with antigen-driven responses.

This clonotype showed up just a few times. Its target antigen remains unknown. Base qualities are not recorded, but no much larger clone differs from it by a single base. Reading the label with the study, this specimen's time point is: patch test 1, 2 weeks after DPC sensitization. This sample's treatment or condition label indicates: therapeutic diphenylcyclopropenone sensitization with weekly scalp DPC. Blood at each patch-test visit was drawn before the patch test was applied. To be eligible, patients had to be aged 18 to 70, diagnosed with alopecia and judged suitable for DPC therapy, while pregnant patients were excluded. Total RNA was isolated from unfractionated whole blood collected in Tempus Blood RNA tubes. Library preparation used RACE. TCRdb shows the sequencer as NextSeq 500. Library preparation attached unique molecular identifiers to individual cDNA molecules for quantitative, reproducible TCR counting. From each blood RNA sample, both TCR alpha and TCR beta chains were sequenced. The published analysis was carried out like this. Samples had a median of approximately 93,000 TCRs, with a range from roughly 23,224 to 700,000. V, J and CDR3 annotation of the TCR reads was carried out using the Decombinator software suite. To make PS versus PT1 abundance plots, every sample was subsampled to the same number of TCRs (28,000). TCRs were defined as expanded if absent before sensitization and observed at least eight times at the 2-week time point. TCRdb redid the processing of the public reads, applying fastp at Q25 and MiXCR, and retained in-frame beta chains. Each CDR3 protein gets just one entry, which takes the most common genes and DNA from the rows behind it. TCRdb, rather than the study authors, made the V and J calls. This sample lists about 120,000 distinct CDR3 sequences; about 12% were detected once. In total, the top ten clones hold about 1.4% of the sample.

The receptor comes from a woman between 45 and 65 years old with alopecia areata. Some clones in this sample may be carry-over from other donors' samples. The input for sequencing was whole blood, taken in connection with sensitization to the hapten diphenylcyclopropenone (DPC).

The DNA sequence follows: TGTGCTAGTGGTTTGGATCAGGGTGAGCAGTACTTC. Translated, this is CASGLDQGEQYF. Here the chain combines TRBV12-5 and TRBJ2-7, and TRBD1 may be the D gene, going by 5 matching bases. From the cysteine up to the phenylalanine, the CDR3 has a length of 12 residues. Only CDR3 DNA is held: 36 bases, read in frame from base 1. The V and J ends are trimmed by 1 base and 7 bases, leaving 8 bases between them. As encoded in the germline V gene, CDR1 is LGHNT while CDR2 is FRNRAP.